The T cell receptor (beta chain) described here comes from a study of cytomegalovirus exposure and HLA in healthy donors. In the PCR, 60 Vbeta and 13 Jbeta primers were used. TCRdb's table, derived via immunoSEQ multiplex PCR, lists solely in-frame clones and lacks some. Its table records 77,000 or so clones. General observations from the study: Other equally common chains were less clonally expanded than HLA-associated TCR beta chains, a later analysis showed.

In regard to this clone: What it binds is unknown.

Germline V gene data show CDR1 as SGHTA and CDR2 as FQGTGA. The CDR3 spans 12 residues. Germline trimming cut 11 bases from V and 4 bases from J; bases unmatched to any gene: 5. Sequencing was carried out using PBMCs. This TCR derives from a man under 40 in good health and CMV-seronegative. The chain is built from TRBV7-3 and TRBJ2-1, with 7 bases lining up with TRBD1. CDR3 nucleotides: TGTGCCTCGGGGACAGCTTACAATGAGCAGTTCTTC. Translation gives CASGTAYNEQFF.